These T cell receptor beta chains were read from a single sample in a study of blood T cell repertoires in COVID-19. Sequencing used immunoSEQ multiplex PCR; TCRdb keeps in-frame clones, though not all of them. The sample includes tens of thousands of clones, about 83% of them seen just once. The sequenced material came from peripheral blood. These receptors were collected from a woman aged 60-75 years with acute or convalescent COVID-19. CDR3s include the opening cysteine and the closing phenylalanine or tryptophan. Each record gives: J gene, CDR3 length, V gene, D gene, CDR3 protein, CDR3 DNA. D genes are given only for firm matches.

TRBJ1-5	14	TRBV6-5	TRBD1	CASRAGQINQPQHF	TGTGCCAGCCGGGCGGGACAGATCAATCAGCCCCAGCATTTT
TRBJ1-3	14	TRBV19	.	CASSLRVSGNTIYF	TGTGCCAGTAGTCTCCGGGTTTCTGGAAACACCATATATTTT
TRBJ2-7	15	TRBV24-1	TRBD1	CATSDRRDRVEEQYF	TGTGCCACCAGTGATCGCCGGGACAGGGTGGAAGAGCAGTACTTC
TRBJ2-2	15	TRBV25-1	.	CASSLYGGFTGELFF	TGTGCCAGCAGTCTCTATGGGGGGTTCACCGGGGAGCTGTTTTTT
TRBJ1-1	13	TRBV6-6	TRBD1	CASSFGTATEAFF	TGTGCCAGCAGTTTCGGGACAGCCACTGAAGCTTTCTTT
TRBJ1-4	15	TRBV5-1	TRBD1	CASSLAGTGVEKLFF	TGCGCCAGCAGCTTGGCAGGGACAGGGGTTGAAAAACTGTTTTTT
TRBJ2-7	15	TRBV5-5	.	CASSLGGGQTYEQYF	TGTGCCAGCAGCTTGGGGGGCGGACAGACCTACGAGCAGTACTTC
TRBJ1-1	15	TRBV25-1	TRBD1	CASSESGAGGTEAFF	TGTGCCAGCAGTGAATCCGGGGCAGGGGGGACTGAAGCTTTCTTT
TRBJ1-3	13	TRBV6-4	.	CASAGEPGNTIYF	TGTGCCAGCGCCGGGGAACCTGGAAACACCATATATTTT
TRBJ1-1	11	TRBV5-1	TRBD1	CASSRGPEAFF	TGCGCCAGCAGCAGGGGGCCTGAAGCTTTCTTT
TRBJ1-1	14	TRBV6-5	TRBD1	CASRAGTGSTEAFF	TGTGCCAGCAGAGCCGGGACAGGGAGCACTGAAGCTTTCTTT
TRBJ2-2	16	TRBV3-1/TRBV3-2	TRBD2	CASSQDPGTSTGELFF	TGTGCCAGCAGCCAAGATCCTGGGACTAGCACCGGGGAGCTGTTTTTT